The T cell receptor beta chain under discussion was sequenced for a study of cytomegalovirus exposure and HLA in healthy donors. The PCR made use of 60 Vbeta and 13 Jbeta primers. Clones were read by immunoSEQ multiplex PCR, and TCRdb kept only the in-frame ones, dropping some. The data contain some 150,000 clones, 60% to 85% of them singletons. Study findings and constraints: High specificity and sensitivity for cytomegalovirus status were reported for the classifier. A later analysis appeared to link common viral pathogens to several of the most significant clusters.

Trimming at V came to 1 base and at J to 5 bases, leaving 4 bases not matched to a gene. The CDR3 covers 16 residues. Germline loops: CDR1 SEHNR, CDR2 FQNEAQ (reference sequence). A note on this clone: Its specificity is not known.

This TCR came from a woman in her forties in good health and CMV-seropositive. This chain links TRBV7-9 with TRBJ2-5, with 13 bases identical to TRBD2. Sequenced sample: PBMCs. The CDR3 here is CASSLGTSGGFETQYF. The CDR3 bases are TGTGCCAGCAGCTTAGGGACTAGCGGGGGTTTTGAGACCCAGTACTTC.